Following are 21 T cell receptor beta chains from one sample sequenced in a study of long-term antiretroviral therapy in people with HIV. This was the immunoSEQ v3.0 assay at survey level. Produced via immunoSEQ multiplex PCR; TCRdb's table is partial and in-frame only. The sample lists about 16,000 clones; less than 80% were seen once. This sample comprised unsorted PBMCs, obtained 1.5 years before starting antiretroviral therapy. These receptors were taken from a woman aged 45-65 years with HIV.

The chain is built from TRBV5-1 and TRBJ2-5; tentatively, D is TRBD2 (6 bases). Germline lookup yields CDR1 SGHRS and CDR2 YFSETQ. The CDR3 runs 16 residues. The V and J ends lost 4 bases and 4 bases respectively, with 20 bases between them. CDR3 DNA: TGCGCCAGCAGCAACCTGGGACTTACTACGGGAGAGACCCAGTACTTC. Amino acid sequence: CASSNLGLTTGETQYF.

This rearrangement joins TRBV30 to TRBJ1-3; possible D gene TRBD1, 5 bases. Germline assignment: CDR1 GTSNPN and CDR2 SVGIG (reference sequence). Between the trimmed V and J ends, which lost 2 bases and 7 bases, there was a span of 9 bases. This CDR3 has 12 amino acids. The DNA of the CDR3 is TGTGCCTGGAGTTCAGGGACCAACACCATATATTTT. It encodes CAWSSGTNTIYF. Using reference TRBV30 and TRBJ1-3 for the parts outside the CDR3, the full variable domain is SQTIHQWPATLVQPVGSPLSLECTVEGTSNPNLYWYRQAAGRGLQLLFYSVGIGQISSEVPQNLSASRPQDRQFILSSKKLLLSDSGFYLCAWSSGTNTIYFGEGSWLTVV.

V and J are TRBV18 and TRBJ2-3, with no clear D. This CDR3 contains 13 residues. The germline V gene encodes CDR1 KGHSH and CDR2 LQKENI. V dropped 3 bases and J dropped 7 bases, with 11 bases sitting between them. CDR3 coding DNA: TGTGCCAGCTCACCCCCGGACCCTTATACGCAGTATTTT. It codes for CASSPPDPYTQYF.

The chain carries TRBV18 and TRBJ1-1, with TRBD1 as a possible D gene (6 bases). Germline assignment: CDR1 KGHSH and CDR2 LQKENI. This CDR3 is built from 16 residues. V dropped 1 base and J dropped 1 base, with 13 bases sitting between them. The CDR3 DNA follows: TGTGCCAGCTCACCACTACGACAGGCCACGAACACTGAAGCTTTCTTT. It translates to CASSPLRQATNTEAFF.

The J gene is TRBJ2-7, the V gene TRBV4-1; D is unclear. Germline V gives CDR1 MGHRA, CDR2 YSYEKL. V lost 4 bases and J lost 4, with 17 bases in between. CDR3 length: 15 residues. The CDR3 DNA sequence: TGCGCCAGCAGCCTCCGGGCAGTAACAGTGTACGAGCAGTACTTC. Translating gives CASSLRAVTVYEQYF.

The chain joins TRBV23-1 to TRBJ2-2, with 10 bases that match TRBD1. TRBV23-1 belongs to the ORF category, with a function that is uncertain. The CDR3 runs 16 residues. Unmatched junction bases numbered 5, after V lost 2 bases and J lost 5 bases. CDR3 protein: CASSQPGTGVTGELFF. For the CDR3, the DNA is TGCGCCAGCAGTCAACCCGGGACAGGGGTGACCGGGGAGCTGTTTTTT.

CDR3 in amino acids: CASSPGAETQYF. The CDR3 region has the DNA TGTGCCAGCAGCCCAGGGGCCGAGACCCAGTACTTC. The rearrangement uses TRBV7-9 and TRBJ2-5; maybe TRBD1 (6 bases). V was trimmed by 5 bases and J by 5 bases, leaving 9 bases between them. CDR1 and CDR2 from the germline V gene are SEHNR and FQNEAQ (reference sequence). There are 12 residues in the CDR3.

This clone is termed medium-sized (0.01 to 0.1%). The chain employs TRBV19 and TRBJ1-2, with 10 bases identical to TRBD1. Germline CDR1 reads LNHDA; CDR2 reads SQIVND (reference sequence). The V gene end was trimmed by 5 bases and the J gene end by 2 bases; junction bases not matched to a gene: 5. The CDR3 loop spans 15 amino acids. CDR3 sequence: CASSAWTGGNYGYTF. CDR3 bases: TGTGCCAGTAGTGCCTGGACAGGGGGAAACTATGGCTACACCTTC.

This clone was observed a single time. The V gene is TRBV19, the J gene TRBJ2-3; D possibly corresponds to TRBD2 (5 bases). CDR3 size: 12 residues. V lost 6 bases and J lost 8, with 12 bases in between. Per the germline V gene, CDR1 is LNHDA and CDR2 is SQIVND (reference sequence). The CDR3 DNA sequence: TGTGCCAGTAGGCGGCTGGGAGCTACGCAGTATTTT. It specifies CASRRLGATQYF.

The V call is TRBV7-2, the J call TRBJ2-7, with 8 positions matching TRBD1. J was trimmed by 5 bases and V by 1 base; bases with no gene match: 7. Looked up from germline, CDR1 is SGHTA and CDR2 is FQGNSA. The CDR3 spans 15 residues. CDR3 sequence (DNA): TGTGCCAGCAGCTTAGGGACAGGGTGGGGACACGAGCAGTACTTC. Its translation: CASSLGTGWGHEQYF.

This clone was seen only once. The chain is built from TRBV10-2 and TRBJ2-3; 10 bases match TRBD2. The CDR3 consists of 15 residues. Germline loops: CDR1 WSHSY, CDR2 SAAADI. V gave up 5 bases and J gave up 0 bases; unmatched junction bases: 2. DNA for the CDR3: TGCGCCAGCAGTTTTAGCGGGGGGAGCACAGATACGCAGTATTTT. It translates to CASSFSGGSTDTQYF.

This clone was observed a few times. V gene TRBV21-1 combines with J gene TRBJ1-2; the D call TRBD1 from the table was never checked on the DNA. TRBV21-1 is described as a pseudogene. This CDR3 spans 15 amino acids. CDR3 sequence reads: CASSKTKKKGQGCTF. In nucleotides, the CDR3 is TGTGCCAGCAGCAAAACAAAGAAGAAGGGACAGGGATGCACCTTC.

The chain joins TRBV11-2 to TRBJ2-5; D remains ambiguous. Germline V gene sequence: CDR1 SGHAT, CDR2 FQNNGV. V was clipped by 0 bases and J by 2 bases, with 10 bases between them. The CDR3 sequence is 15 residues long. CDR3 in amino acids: CASSLDRWDQETQYF. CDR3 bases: TGTGCCAGCAGCTTAGATCGCTGGGATCAAGAGACCCAGTACTTC.

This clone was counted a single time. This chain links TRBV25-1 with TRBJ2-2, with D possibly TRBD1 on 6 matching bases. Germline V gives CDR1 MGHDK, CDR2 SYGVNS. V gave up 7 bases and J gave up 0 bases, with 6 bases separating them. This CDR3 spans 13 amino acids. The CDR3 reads CASKGANTGELFF. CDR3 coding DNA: TGTGCCAGCAAGGGGGCGAACACCGGGGAGCTGTTTTTT. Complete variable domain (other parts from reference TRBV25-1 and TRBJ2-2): EADIYQTPRYLVIGTGKKITLECSQTMGHDKMYWYQQDPGMELHLIHYSYGVNSTEKGDLSSESTVSRIRTEHFPLTLESARPSHTSQYLCASKGANTGELFFGEGSRLTVL.

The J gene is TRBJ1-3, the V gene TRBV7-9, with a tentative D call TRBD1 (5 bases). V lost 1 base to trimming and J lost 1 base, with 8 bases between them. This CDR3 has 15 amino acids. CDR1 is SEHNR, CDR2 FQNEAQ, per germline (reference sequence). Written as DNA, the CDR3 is TGTGCCAGCAGCTTAGATGGGGGATCTGGAAACACCATATATTTT. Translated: CASSLDGGSGNTIYF. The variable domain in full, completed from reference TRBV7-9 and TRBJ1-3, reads DTGVSQNPRHKITKRGQNVTFRCDPISEHNRLYWYRQTLGQGPEFLTYFQNEAQLEKSRLLSDRFSAERPKGSFSTLEIQRTEQGDSAMYLCASSLDGGSGNTIYFGEGSWLTVV.

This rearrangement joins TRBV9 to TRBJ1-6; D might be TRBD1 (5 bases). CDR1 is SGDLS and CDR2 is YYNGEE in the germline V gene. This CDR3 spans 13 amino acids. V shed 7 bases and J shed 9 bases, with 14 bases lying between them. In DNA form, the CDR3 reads TGTGCCAGCCAGGGCATGGGGGTTTCACCCCTCCACTTT. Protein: CASQGMGVSPLHF.

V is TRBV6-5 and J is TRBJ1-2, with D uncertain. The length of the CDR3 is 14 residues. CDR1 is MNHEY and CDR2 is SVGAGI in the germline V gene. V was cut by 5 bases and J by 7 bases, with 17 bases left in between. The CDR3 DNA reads TGTGCCAGCAGTGGCAGGACCTACACGGGTGGCTACACCTTC. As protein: CASSGRTYTGGYTF.

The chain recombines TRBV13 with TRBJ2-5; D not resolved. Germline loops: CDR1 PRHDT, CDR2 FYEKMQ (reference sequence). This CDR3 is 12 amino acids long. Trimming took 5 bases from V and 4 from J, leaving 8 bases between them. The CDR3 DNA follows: TGTGCCAGCAGCACGCCCCGAGAGACCCAGTACTTC. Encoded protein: CASSTPRETQYF.

The CDR3 here is CASRPDRHLGADTQYF. For the CDR3, the DNA is TGCGCCAGCCGACCCGACCGACACCTCGGTGCAGATACGCAGTATTTT. The chain employs TRBV10-1 and TRBJ2-3; D is uncertain. CDR3 length: 16 amino acids. CDR1 WNHNN and CDR2 SYGVQD come from the germline V gene (reference sequence). V was pared by 8 bases and J by 4 bases, with 22 bases between.

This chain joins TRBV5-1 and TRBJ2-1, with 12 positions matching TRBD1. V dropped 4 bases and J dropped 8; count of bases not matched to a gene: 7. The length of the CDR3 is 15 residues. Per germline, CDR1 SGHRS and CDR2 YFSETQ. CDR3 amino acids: CASSAGQGAVDEQFF. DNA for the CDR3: TGCGCCAGCAGCGCGGGACAGGGGGCAGTCGATGAGCAGTTCTTC.

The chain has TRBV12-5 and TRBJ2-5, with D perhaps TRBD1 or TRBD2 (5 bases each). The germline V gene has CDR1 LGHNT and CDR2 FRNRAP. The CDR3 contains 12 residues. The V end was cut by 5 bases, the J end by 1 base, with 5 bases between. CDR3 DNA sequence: TGTGCTAGTGGTGGGGGCCAAGAGACCCAGTACTTC. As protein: CASGGGQETQYF. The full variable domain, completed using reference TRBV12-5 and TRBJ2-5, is DARVTQTPRHKVTEMGQEVTMRCQPILGHNTVFWYRQTMMQGLELLAYFRNRAPLDDSGMPKDRFSAEMPDATLATLKIQPSEPRDSAVYFCASGGGQETQYFGPGTRLLVL.